This T cell receptor (beta chain) was captured in a study of molecular identifiers for immune sequencing clone quantification. General observations from the study: Over 97% of effector molecules, yet under 1% of naive-cell molecules, were held by clones above 20 RNA copies.

On this clonotype: Its specificity is not known.

V was clipped by 2 bases and J by 6 bases, with 16 bases between them. The CDR3 covers 16 residues. Germline CDR1 and CDR2: MNHEY and SVGEGT. As previously described, bulk TCR libraries were made using listed TCR primers. TCRdb passed the PCR reads through MiXCR, listing each CDR3 protein once. The repertoire has 400,000 to 600,000 distinct CDR3 sequences, approximately 25% of them found once; the top ten carry roughly 0.79%. Naive CD8 T cells were FACS-sorted by CD8+CD4-CCR7+CD45RA+ markers. The clonotype originates from a human donor in good health. Some libraries in this study had Jurkat cell RNA spiked in. The genes are TRBV6-2 or TRBV6-3 and TRBJ1-4, with a tentative D call TRBD1 (5 bases). Input material: naive CD8+ T cells from blood, with Jurkat cell RNA spiked in. Subset indicated: FACS-sorted CD8+CD4-CCR7+CD45RA+ naive T cells. The CDR3 loop reads CASSYDRQTEDEKLFF. The CDR3 bases are TGTGCCAGCAGTTACGACCGACAGACTGAAGATGAAAAACTGTTTTTT.